The 16 T cell receptor beta chains given below trace back to one sample, sequenced in a study of blood T cell repertoires in COVID-19 (TCRdb year 2020). Library generation was performed with the immunoSEQ multiplex PCR assay. TCRdb limited this immuneACCESS table to in-frame rearrangements with V and J called. A share of clones is missing; checked studies link under half to unresolved V genes, and the rest is unexplained. The sample has some 140,000 clones on record, around 80% of them singletons. Jointly, the top ten make up about 2.2% of the sample. Sequenced: PBMCs or T cells enriched from blood (not recorded which). Receptors originate from a man aged 35 to 55 with acute COVID-19.

The CDR3 coding sequence is TGTGCCAGTACCAAAACTACCGGGGAGCTGTTTTTT. Amino acid sequence: CASTKTTGELFF. The chain is built from TRBV19 and TRBJ2-2; D is ambiguous. Germline V CDR1 and CDR2: LNHDA, SQIVND (reference sequence). The CDR3 runs to 12 residues. Trimming removed 7 bases from V and 5 bases from J, with 8 bases in between. Based on the CDR3 plus reference TRBV19 and TRBJ2-2, the full variable domain is DGGITQSPKYLFRKEGQNVTLSCEQNLNHDAMYWYRQDPGQGLRLIYYSQIVNDFQKGDIAEGYSVSREKKESFPLTVTSAQKNPTAFYLCASTKTTGELFFGEGSRLTVL.

The chain joins TRBV2 to TRBJ2-1, with D tentatively TRBD2 (5 bases). V was cut by 5 bases and J by 8 bases, with 19 bases left in between. This CDR3 region has 15 residues. Germline CDR1 reads SNHLY; CDR2 reads FYNNEI. CDR3 coding DNA: TGTGCCAGCAGTATCACTAGTTATGGGTACGATGAGCAGTTCTTC. This translates into CASSITSYGYDEQFF. Variable domain in full (rest from reference TRBV2 and TRBJ2-1): EPEVTQTPSHQVTQMGQEVILRCVPISNHLYFYWYRQILGQKVEFLVSFYNNEISEKSEIFDDQFSVERPDGSNFTLKIRSTKLEDSAMYFCASSITSYGYDEQFFGPGTRLTVL.

This chain links TRBV6-5 with TRBJ2-7; maybe TRBD2 (6 bases). The CDR3 runs to 15 residues. CDR1 is MNHEY and CDR2 is SVGAGI in the germline V gene. Trimming shortened V by 2 bases and J by 1 base, and 12 bases separated the two germline ends. The DNA of the CDR3 is TGTGCCAGCAGTTACGGGGGGTCAGTTTCCTACGAGCAGTACTTC. Amino acids: CASSYGGSVSYEQYF.

This chain connects TRBV30 to TRBJ2-3, with D perhaps matching TRBD2 (5 bases). CDR3 size: 14 residues. Looked up from germline, CDR1 is GTSNPN and CDR2 is SVGIG (reference sequence). The V and J ends lost 0 bases and 4 bases respectively, with 11 bases between them. The CDR3 sequence is CAWSVRQRADTQYF. In DNA, the CDR3 is TGTGCCTGGAGTGTACGGCAGAGGGCAGATACGCAGTATTTT.

The chain combines TRBV11-3 with TRBJ2-5; D is possibly TRBD2 (6 bases). CDR1 and CDR2 (germline): SGHNT, YENEEA. The V and J ends lost 4 bases and 4 bases respectively, with 19 bases between them. This CDR3 spans 16 amino acids. CDR3 DNA: TGTGCCAGCAGCTCCGGGACCTCCGGGGGATTAGAGACCCAGTACTTC. This sequence encodes CASSSGTSGGLETQYF. The full variable domain, its missing parts supplied by reference TRBV11-3 and TRBJ2-5, is EAGVVQSPRYKIIEKKQPVAFWCNPISGHNTLYWYLQNLGQGPELLIRYENEEAVDDSQLPKDRFSAERLKGVDSTLKIQPAELGDSAVYLCASSSGTSGGLETQYFGPGTRLLVL.

The chain employs TRBV5-1 and TRBJ2-7; D is perhaps TRBD1 (6 bases). CDR1 SGHRS and CDR2 YFSETQ come from the germline V gene. The CDR3 runs to 15 residues. Trimming pared 0 bases from V and 4 bases from J, leaving 14 bases between. The CDR3 here is CASSLARTDPYEQYF. In DNA, the CDR3 is TGCGCCAGCAGCTTGGCACGGACAGACCCTTACGAGCAGTACTTC.

The chain employs TRBV5-4 and TRBJ1-1, with 8 bases matching TRBD1. Germline CDR1 SGHNT, CDR2 YYREEE (reference sequence). J lost 7 bases, V lost 4 bases, and 9 bases had no gene match. The CDR3 length is 14 residues. CDR3 loop: CASSPEGRGREAFF. CDR3 DNA: TGTGCCAGCAGCCCCGAAGGCAGGGGGCGTGAAGCTTTCTTT.

This clone showed up just once. The genes are TRBV9 and TRBJ1-2; D is unclear. Germline CDR1 is SGDLS and CDR2 is YYNGEE. This CDR3 contains 11 residues. Trimming took 2 bases from V and 8 from J, leaving 7 bases between them. The CDR3 reads CASSVGGGYTF. CDR3 nucleotides: TGTGCCAGCAGCGTCGGCGGGGGCTACACCTTC.

The rearrangement joins TRBV28 to TRBJ1-5; 8 bases match TRBD1. CDR3 length: 18 residues. Germline lookup yields CDR1 MDHEN and CDR2 SYDVKM. V was pared by 3 bases and J by 0 bases, with 10 bases of the junction left unmatched. In DNA, the CDR3 is TGTGCCAGCAGTTTGACCCCCGGGACAGGTAATAGCAATCAGCCCCAGCATTTT. This codes for CASSLTPGTGNSNQPQHF.

This clone was recorded only once. The genes are TRBV12-5 and TRBJ1-3; TRBD1 is a possible D gene (5 bases). V shed 3 bases and J shed 0 bases, with 12 bases lying between them. Germline loops: CDR1 LGHNT, CDR2 FRNRAP. The CDR3 runs 16 residues. Here the CDR3 reads CASGFSGSSSGNTIYF. The DNA for the CDR3 is TGTGCTAGTGGTTTCTCAGGGTCGAGCTCTGGAAACACCATATATTTT.

This sequence joins TRBV9 and TRBJ1-4; D ambiguous. There are 16 residues in the CDR3. V gave up 0 bases and J gave up 0 bases, with 9 bases separating them. Germline CDR1 and CDR2: SGDLS and YYNGEE. The CDR3 coding sequence is TGTGCCAGCAGCGTAGCTGCCGGGACAACTAATGAAAAACTGTTTTTT. Encoded protein: CASSVAAGTTNEKLFF.

The rearrangement links TRBV6-5 to TRBJ1-2, with 8 bases that match TRBD1. Trimming cost V 0 bases and J 4 bases; bases outside gene matches: 7. The CDR3 sequence is 16 residues long. CDR1 MNHEY and CDR2 SVGAGI come from the germline V gene. The CDR3 reads CASSYSPGGNSYGYTF. The CDR3 bases are TGTGCCAGCAGTTACTCCCCAGGGGGCAACTCCTATGGCTACACCTTC.

The rearrangement links TRBV19 to TRBJ2-4; 11 nucleotides align to TRBD1. J lost 0 bases, V lost 4 bases, and 8 bases had no gene match. The CDR3 extends over 18 amino acids. CDR1 and CDR2 (germline): LNHDA, SQIVND (reference sequence). CDR3 sequence reads: CASSTDLGTGGAKNIQYF. DNA for the CDR3: TGTGCCAGTAGTACCGACCTTGGGACAGGGGGAGCCAAAAACATTCAGTACTTC.

This chain joins TRBV2 and TRBJ1-5, with a weak D call TRBD1 (5 bases). Trimming took off 6 bases at V and 4 bases at J, with 25 bases between the two ends. The CDR3 length is 18 residues. Germline loops: CDR1 SNHLY, CDR2 FYNNEI. The CDR3 region has the DNA TGTGCCAGCAGATCGGGGCTGGTTGAATTGGGAGGAAATCAGCCCCAGCATTTT. It is translated as CASRSGLVELGGNQPQHF.

J is TRBJ1-3 and V is TRBV6-1, with TRBD1 as a possible D gene (5 bases). Trimming took 1 base from V and 5 from J, leaving 18 bases between them. This CDR3 has 17 amino acids. Germline lookup yields CDR1 MNHNS and CDR2 SASEGT. The CDR3 spells CASSEDSQGSYRNTIYF. CDR3 in DNA: TGTGCCAGCAGTGAAGATTCCCAGGGTAGTTATAGAAACACCATATATTTT.

This sequence joins TRBV12-3 or TRBV12-4 and TRBJ1-1; a possible D gene is TRBD1 (6 bases). This CDR3 has 13 amino acids. V lost 6 bases and J 6 bases, leaving 14 bases between the germline ends. CDR3 amino acids: CASSRRGESEAFF. The CDR3 DNA reads as TGTGCCAGCAGCCGCAGGGGAGAGTCTGAAGCTTTCTTT.